The next 10 T cell receptor beta chains were all read from a single sample in a study of regulatory T cells in long-lasting Graves disease. With iRepertoire HTBI primers and Arm-PCR of CDR3 regions, TCR beta libraries were built. MiXCR, run by TCRdb on the multiplex PCR reads, gives a single entry per CDR3 protein. The repertoire holds about 400,000 distinct CDR3 sequences, with 15% as singletons. Stated time point: newly diagnosed GD, antithyroid drugs for less than 3 months. RNA extracted from PBMCs served as the sequencing template. The same sample was also used in a study of T cells in Graves' hyperthyroidism and ophthalmopathy.

The sequencing used peripheral blood mononuclear cells (PBMCs), collected at new diagnosis, from a patient treated with antithyroid drugs. These receptors were obtained from a woman aged 40-49 years with Graves disease.

The rearrangement uses TRBV5-1 and TRBJ2-7; D may match TRBD1 or TRBD2 (6 bases each). Trimming cost V 3 bases and J 2 bases, with 9 bases left between them. CDR3 size: 13 residues. The V gene's germline CDR1 is SGHRS and CDR2 YFSETQ. This CDR3 is CASSSGAPYEQYF. CDR3 nucleotide sequence: TGCGCCAGCAGCTCGGGGGCCCCCTACGAGCAGTACTTC.

V and J are TRBV7-2 and TRBJ1-1, with no clear D. Germline assignment: CDR1 SGHTA and CDR2 FQGNSA. The CDR3 is made up of 12 amino acids. The V end was cut by 5 bases, the J end by 5 bases, with 9 bases between. The CDR3 region is CASSPIRTEAFF. CDR3 in DNA: TGTGCCAGCAGCCCGATTAGGACTGAAGCTTTCTTT. The full variable domain, completed using reference TRBV7-2 and TRBJ1-1, is GAGVSQSPSNKVTEKGKDVELRCDPISGHTALYWYRQSLGQGLEFLIYFQGNSAPDKSGLPSDRFSAERTGGSVSTLTIQRTQQEDSAVYLCASSPIRTEAFFGQGTRLTVV.

At least ten counts were recorded for this clonotype. The J gene is TRBJ2-4, the V gene TRBV28; 9 bases line up with TRBD1. Germline loops: CDR1 MDHEN, CDR2 SYDVKM. Losses at the gene ends were 6 bases for V and 0 bases for J; bases not matched to a gene: 9. The CDR3 spans 17 residues. In DNA, the CDR3 is TGTGCCAGCAGCCCCCCCGGGACAGGGCGAGCCAAAAACATTCAGTACTTC. As protein: CASSPPGTGRAKNIQYF. Complete variable domain (other parts from reference TRBV28 and TRBJ2-4): DVKVTQSSRYLVKRTGEKVFLECVQDMDHENMFWYRQDPGLGLRLIYFSYDVKMKEKGDIPEGYSVSREKKERFSLILESASTNQTSMYLCASSPPGTGRAKNIQYFGAGTRLSVL.

This clonotype was counted many times. This rearrangement joins TRBV11-2 to TRBJ2-1; maybe TRBD2 (5 bases). Trimming took 5 bases from V and 4 from J, leaving 15 bases between them. Germline loops: CDR1 SGHAT, CDR2 FQNNGV. CDR3 length: 15 amino acids. The CDR3 is CASSRGADAYNEQFF. The CDR3 region has the DNA TGTGCCAGCAGCCGGGGAGCGGATGCTTACAATGAGCAGTTCTTC.

This clonotype has just a few counts. This chain uses TRBV12-3 or TRBV12-4 with TRBJ1-6; 9 bases fit TRBD1. This CDR3 has 15 residues. Trimming took 5 bases from V and 11 from J; bases not matched to a gene: 10. The CDR3 nucleotides are TGTGCCAGCAGTAAACCGGGACAGGGAGGGCCACCCCTCCACTTT. Translated: CASSKPGQGGPPLHF.

This clonotype was observed at least ten times. The chain has TRBV7-9 and TRBJ2-5; D is possibly TRBD1 (6 bases). The germline V gene has CDR1 SEHNR and CDR2 FQNEAQ (reference sequence). The CDR3 is made up of 16 amino acids. V shed 5 bases and J shed 2 bases, with 18 bases lying between them. This chain's CDR3 is CASSPWGLQGQETQYF. The CDR3 DNA is TGTGCCAGCAGCCCATGGGGATTACAGGGACAAGAGACCCAGTACTTC.

In its sample, this clonotype was seen a few times. V usage is TRBV6-1 and J usage is TRBJ2-3; 10 positions match TRBD1. CDR3 size: 16 residues. V lost 6 bases and J lost 5; bases outside the gene matches: 11. CDR1 is MNHNS and CDR2 is SASEGT in the germline V gene. The CDR3 here is CASSITGTGVLDTQYF. The CDR3 bases are TGTGCCAGCAGCATCACCGGGACAGGGGTTTTAGATACGCAGTATTTT.

This clonotype was counted many times. V usage is TRBV27 and J usage is TRBJ2-7; possible D gene TRBD2, 5 bases. Germline V gives CDR1 MNHEY, CDR2 SMNVEV (reference sequence). This CDR3 comprises 16 residues. The V and J ends lost 2 bases and 0 bases respectively, with 14 bases between them. The CDR3 DNA sequence: TGTGCCAGCAGTTTACAGCCCCCGGGGTACTCCTACGAGCAGTACTTC. Protein product: CASSLQPPGYSYEQYF.

This clonotype was observed many times. The CDR3 region has the DNA TGTGCCACCAGTGATCGAGACAGGGGCCCCTACAATGAGCAGTTCTTC. The encoded protein is CATSDRDRGPYNEQFF. The chain couples TRBV24-1 to TRBJ2-1; 8 positions match TRBD1. The CDR3 has 16 amino acids. Germline lookup yields CDR1 KGHDR and CDR2 SFDVKD. The ends lost 3 bases at V and 2 bases at J; junction bases unmatched: 5.

This clonotype was detected only once. The chain uses TRBV3-1 and TRBJ2-1; D is undetermined. Germline CDR1 and CDR2: LGHDT and YNNKEL (reference sequence). V lost 4 bases to trimming and J lost 7 bases, with 17 bases between them. The CDR3 loop spans 15 amino acids. The DNA for the CDR3 is TGTGCCAGCAGCCCCGATGGGTTGGGGTTTAATGAGCAGTTCTTC. Translated, it gives CASSPDGLGFNEQFF.